This T cell receptor beta chain is from a study of a mutant IDH1 vaccine in newly diagnosed glioma. For the study at large: Standard pretreatment was either radiotherapy, temozolomide, or, for most, radiochemotherapy with temozolomide.

As for this clone: As yet, its antigen is unknown.

The study, taken as a whole, reports: Among all patients, vaccine-induced immune responses occurred in around 95%. Changes to the top peripheral T cell clonotypes appeared unrelated to pseudoprogression.

V shed 6 bases and J shed 4 bases, with 16 bases lying between them. From germline, CDR1 is SNHLY and CDR2 FYNNEI. The CDR3 loop spans 15 amino acids. Sequenced by immunoSEQ multiplex PCR; TCRdb stores in-frame clones only, minus some. The sample lists about 54,000 clones, roughly 80% occurring once. The time point is: baseline, week 1 (first vaccination visit). Described treatment: pre-vaccination baseline after standard-of-care therapy. The specimen was PBMCs, collected from a glioma patient treated with radiotherapy, temozolomide or both. This chain uses TRBV2 with TRBJ1-5; perhaps TRBD1 as D (5 bases). This clonotype was obtained from a man between 18 and 35 years old with glioma. The CDR3 nucleotides read TGTGCCAGCAGGGCCTCGGGGGTAAAAAATCAGCCCCAGCATTTT. Its translation: CASRASGVKNQPQHF.